A selection of T cell receptor beta chains follows, all from one sample in a study of cytomegalovirus exposure and HLA in healthy donors. TCRdb's copy holds only in-frame clones and misses some; the assay was immunoSEQ multiplex PCR. Its clone listing holds about 140,000 clones. The sample consisted of PBMCs. These TCRs come from a woman younger than 30 in good health and CMV-seronegative. Both conserved end residues are trimmed from each CDR3.

j_gene | v_gene | CDR3aa
TRBJ1-5 | TRBV19 | ASSIVIGDNQPQH
TRBJ2-3 | TRBV5-4 | ASSLQGAADTQY
TRBJ2-4 | TRBV10-2 | ASSESVLVPAKNIQY
TRBJ1-3 | TRBV7-2 | ASSLATTGVTGNTIY
TRBJ2-5 | TRBV18 | ASSTASKGETQY
TRBJ2-1 | TRBV30 | AWRGTSASYEQF
TRBJ2-1 | TRBV6-4 | ASSTGLAGGGEQF
TRBJ1-5 | TRBV7-2 | ASSQVGRGNQPQH
TRBJ1-2 | TRBV7-6 | ASSLRQGNYGYT
TRBJ1-5 | TRBV10-3 | AISPGNQPQH
TRBJ2-5 | TRBV28 | ASRKRYSGLGAEETQY
TRBJ2-3 | TRBV25-1 | ASSEYSLTDTQY
TRBJ2-3 | TRBV7-9 | ASSLVSSTDTQY
TRBJ1-1 | TRBV18 | ASSLGQVRSTEAF
TRBJ2-3 | TRBV25-1 | ASSESTASYTQY
TRBJ2-3 | TRBV6-1 | ASSEAPSGSDTQY
TRBJ2-7 | TRBV27 | ASSLGQDSGEQY
TRBJ2-3 | TRBV5-4 | ASSLDRGTDTQY
TRBJ2-5 | TRBV7-2 | ASSPDRPETQY
TRBJ1-2 | TRBV6-1 | ASAPQGSRYGYT
TRBJ2-3 | TRBV5-5 | ASSWTLSGSRTDTQY
TRBJ2-2 | TRBV2 | ASRENPLAANTGELF
TRBJ1-1 | TRBV7-9 | ASSPGRAEAF
TRBJ2-7 | TRBV7-2 | ASSLSGSSYEQY
TRBJ1-1 | TRBV25-1 | ASSAQNMNTEAF
TRBJ2-6 | TRBV4-1 | ASSSPGTSGIGGANVLT
TRBJ2-3 | TRBV11-3 | ASSFVPPPLATQY
TRBJ2-5 | TRBV29-1 | SVEAVSQY
TRBJ1-3 | TRBV11-2 | ASSGTTGNTIY
TRBJ1-1 | TRBV5-6 | ASSSLDRNTEAF
TRBJ2-7 | TRBV29-1 | SVEVGQGYEQY
TRBJ1-1 | TRBV6-1 | ASSEWWVGGTEAF
TRBJ2-6 | TRBV7-2 | ASSPRGGPGANVLT
TRBJ2-3 | TRBV5-6 | ASSLRTSGRAGADTQY
TRBJ1-4 | TRBV4-3 | ASSQEEGVNEKLF